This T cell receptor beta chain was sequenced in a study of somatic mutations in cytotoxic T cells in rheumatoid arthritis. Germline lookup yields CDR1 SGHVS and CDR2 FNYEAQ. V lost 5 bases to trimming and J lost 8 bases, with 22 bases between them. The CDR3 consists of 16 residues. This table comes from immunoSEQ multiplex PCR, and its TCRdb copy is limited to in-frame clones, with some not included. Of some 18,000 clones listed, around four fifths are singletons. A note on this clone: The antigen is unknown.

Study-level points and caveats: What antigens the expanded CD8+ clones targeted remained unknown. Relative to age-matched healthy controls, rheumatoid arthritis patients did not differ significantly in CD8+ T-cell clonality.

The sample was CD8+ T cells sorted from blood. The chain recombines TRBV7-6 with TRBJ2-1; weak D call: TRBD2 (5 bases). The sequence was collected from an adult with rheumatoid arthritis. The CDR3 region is CASSPNGDSDVDEQFF. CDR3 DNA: TGTGCCAGCAGCCCTAACGGGGATTCAGATGTCGATGAGCAGTTCTTC.